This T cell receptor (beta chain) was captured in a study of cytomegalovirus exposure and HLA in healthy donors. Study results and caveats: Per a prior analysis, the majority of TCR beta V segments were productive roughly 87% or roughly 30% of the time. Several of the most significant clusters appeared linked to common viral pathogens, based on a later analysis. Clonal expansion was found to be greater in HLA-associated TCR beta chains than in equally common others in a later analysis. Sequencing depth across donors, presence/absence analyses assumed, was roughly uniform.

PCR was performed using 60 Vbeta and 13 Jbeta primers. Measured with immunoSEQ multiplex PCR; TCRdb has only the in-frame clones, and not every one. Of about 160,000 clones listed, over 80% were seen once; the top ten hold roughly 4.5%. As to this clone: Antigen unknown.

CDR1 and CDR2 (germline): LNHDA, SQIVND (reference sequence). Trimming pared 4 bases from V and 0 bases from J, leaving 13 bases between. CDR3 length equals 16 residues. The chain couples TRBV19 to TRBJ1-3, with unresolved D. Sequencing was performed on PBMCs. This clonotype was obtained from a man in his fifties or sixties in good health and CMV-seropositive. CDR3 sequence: CASSKDSRTSGNTIYF. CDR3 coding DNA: TGTGCCAGTAGTAAGGACTCAAGAACCTCTGGAAACACCATATATTTT.